This T cell receptor beta chain was recorded in a study of brain metastases from non-small cell lung cancer. The repertoire was sequenced with immunoSEQ multiplex PCR; TCRdb's copy has only in-frame clones and lacks some. Of 2,000 to 2,500 clones in the sample, around 90% were seen once. V lost 4 bases, J lost 0 bases, and 3 bases stayed unmatched. The CDR3 totals 15 residues. Germline V gene sequence: CDR1 KGHSH, CDR2 LQKENI. With regard to this clone: Its specificity is not known.

General study findings and limits: T-cell clones appeared expanded in around 60% of brain metastases relative to matched primary tumors. Fewer infiltrating T cells were found in brain metastases than primaries. Brain metastases shared most TCR repertoire with primaries, with sparse T cells.

This sequence was found in a donor over 35 with non-small cell lung cancer. Sample: primary lung tumor tissue. The J gene is TRBJ2-3, the V gene TRBV18; 8 positions match TRBD1. The CDR3 is CASSRDRQSTDTQYF. The CDR3 region has the DNA TGTGCCAGCTCACGGGACAGGCAGAGCACAGATACGCAGTATTTT.